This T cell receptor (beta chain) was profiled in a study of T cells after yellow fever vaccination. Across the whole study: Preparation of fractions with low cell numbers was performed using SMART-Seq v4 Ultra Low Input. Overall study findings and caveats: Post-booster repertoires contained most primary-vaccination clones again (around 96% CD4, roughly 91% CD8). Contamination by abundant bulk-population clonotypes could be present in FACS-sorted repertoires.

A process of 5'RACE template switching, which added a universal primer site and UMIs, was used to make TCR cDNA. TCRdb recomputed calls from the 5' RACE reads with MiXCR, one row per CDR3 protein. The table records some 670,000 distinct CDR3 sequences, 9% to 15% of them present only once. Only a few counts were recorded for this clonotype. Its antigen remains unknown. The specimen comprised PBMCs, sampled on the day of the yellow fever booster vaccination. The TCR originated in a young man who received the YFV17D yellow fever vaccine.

This CDR3 is CASSLDPSGSLFHEQYF. In DNA, the CDR3 is TGTGCCAGCAGCTTAGATCCTAGCGGGAGTCTTTTCCACGAGCAGTACTTC. The rearrangement joins TRBV11-2 to TRBJ2-7; 10 bases map to TRBD2. Germline trimming cut 0 bases from V and 5 bases from J; bases unmatched to any gene: 10. This CDR3 has 17 amino acids. Per germline, CDR1 SGHAT and CDR2 FQNNGV.